One sample yielded the 12 T cell receptor beta chains listed below, sequenced in a study of T cell repertoires in cytomegalovirus infection. Each CDR3 protein gets one entry after TCRdb re-called the reads with MiXCR. This table holds fewer than 550,000 distinct CDR3 sequences, about 15% found once. The sequencing sample was made of CD8+ T cells from PBMCs. The origin of the receptors is a human donor in good health (CMV status not recorded). Some clones in this sample may be carry-over from other donors' samples.

The chain carries TRBV20-1 and TRBJ2-7; D perhaps matches TRBD2 (5 bases). The CDR3 is 13 amino acids. CDR1 is DFQATT and CDR2 is SNEGSKA in the germline V gene (reference sequence). The V gene lost 2 bases and the J gene lost 3 bases, with 11 bases spanning the gap. The CDR3 protein is CSARSSEGYEQYF. The CDR3 DNA sequence: TGCAGTGCTAGATCCTCTGAGGGCTACGAGCAGTACTTC.

A word on this clonotype: As the CDR3 is not closed by the conserved phenylalanine or tryptophan, this likely results from a read error. The chain uses TRBV29-1 and TRBJ2-7; TRBD1 might be the D (6 bases). The CDR3 extends over 14 amino acids. Germline V gene lookup returns CDR1 SQVTM and CDR2 ANQGSEA. Trimming pared 4 bases from V and 0 bases from J, leaving 13 bases between. The CDR3 sequence is CSVVIWGPSYEQYL. CDR3 coding DNA: TGCAGCGTTGTTATCTGGGGGCCCTCCTACGAGCAGTACTTA.

In the case of this clonotype: One junction end does not reproduce the germline sequence, and a read error may be involved. The chain combines TRBV7-9 with TRBJ2-1; 14 bases match TRBD2. There are 17 residues in the CDR3. Germline V gene lookup returns CDR1 SEHNR and CDR2 FQNEAQ (reference sequence). In DNA form, the CDR3 reads TGTGCCAGCAGCTTTGGGACTAGCGGGAGTTCCTACAATGAGCGGTTCTTC. Translation: CASSFGTSGSSYNERFF.

The sample holds a few counts of this clonotype. The V gene is TRBV20-1, the J gene TRBJ2-7; D not resolved. This CDR3 comprises 14 residues. Germline CDR1 is DFQATT and CDR2 is SNEGSKA (reference sequence). The V and J ends lost 6 bases and 0 bases respectively, with 15 bases between them. CDR3 residues: CSAINRNLSYEQYF. The DNA of the CDR3 is TGCAGTGCAATAAATCGCAACCTCTCCTACGAGCAGTACTTC.

As to this clonotype: In this CDR3 the conserved last residue, phenylalanine or tryptophan, is missing, so a read error is likely. The J gene is TRBJ2-5, the V gene TRBV7-9; D unresolved. V lost 3 bases, J lost 2 bases, and 16 bases lay in between. CDR3 length equals 16 residues. CDR1 and CDR2 from the germline V gene are SEHNR and FQNEAQ (reference sequence). The CDR3 loop reads CASSFRQETLQETQYL. CDR3 nucleotide sequence: TGTGCCAGCAGCTTTCGCCAGGAGACCCTTCAAGAGACCCAGTACTTA.

This rearrangement joins TRBV6-6 to TRBJ1-4, with TRBD1 matching 8 bases. Germline assignment: CDR1 MNHNY and CDR2 SVGAGI (reference sequence). CDR3 size: 17 residues. V lost 0 bases, J lost 0 bases, and 3 bases stayed unmatched. The chain's CDR3 is CASSYSTGDATNEKLFF. DNA for the CDR3: TGTGCCAGCAGTTACTCGACAGGGGATGCAACTAATGAAAAACTGTTTTTT.

This chain uses TRBV27 with TRBJ2-7; 7 nucleotides match TRBD2. In germline, CDR1 is MNHEY, CDR2 SMNVEV (reference sequence). The J segment lost 0 bases and the V segment lost 5 bases, leaving 10 bases of the junction unmatched. The CDR3 has 16 amino acids. CDR3 loop: CASSLYAGDLSYEQYF. Written as DNA, the CDR3 is TGTGCCAGCAGTCTATACGCGGGGGACCTCTCCTACGAGCAGTACTTC.

On this clonotype: A read error may produce the germline difference seen at one junction end. The chain recombines TRBV7-6 with TRBJ2-3; no firm D call. Germline V CDR1 and CDR2: SGHVS, FNYEAQ. The CDR3 runs 17 residues. This CDR3 is CASSPKLLTSRTDTPYF. The CDR3 DNA follows: TGTGCCAGCAGCCCTAAGTTGTTAACTTCTAGAACAGATACGCCGTATTTT. The entire variable domain, with the rest obtained from reference TRBV7-6 and TRBJ2-3, is as follows: GAGVSQSPRYKVTKRGQDVALRCDPISGHVSLYWYRQALGQGPEFLTYFNYEAQQDKSGLPNDRFSAERPEGSISTLTIQRTEQRDSAMYRCASSPKLLTSRTDTPYFGPGTRLTVL.

This clonotype was found many times. This chain uses TRBV2 with TRBJ1-1, with a weak D call TRBD1 (6 bases). This CDR3 has 15 residues. Trimming removed 7 bases at V and 1 base at J, with 16 bases between. CDR1 and CDR2 (germline): SNHLY, FYNNEI. In DNA form, the CDR3 reads TGTGCCAGCACCCGAGGGGGAAACACGAACACTGAAGCTTTCTTT. It is translated as CASTRGGNTNTEAFF. The variable domain in full, completed from reference TRBV2 and TRBJ1-1, reads EPEVTQTPSHQVTQMGQEVILRCVPISNHLYFYWYRQILGQKVEFLVSFYNNEISEKSEIFDDQFSVERPDGSNFTLKIRSTKLEDSAMYFCASTRGGNTNTEAFFGQGTRLTVV.

This clonotype was recorded at least ten times. The V gene is TRBV7-8, the J gene TRBJ2-2, with TRBD1 identical over 7 bases. The CDR3 totals 17 residues. The J segment lost 4 bases and the V segment lost 1 base, leaving 9 bases of the junction unmatched. Germline V lookup: CDR1 SGHVS, CDR2 FQNEAQ. The CDR3 DNA sequence: TGTGCCAGCAGCTTAGGTTCAGAGGGGGCAGGCACCGGGGAGCTGTTTTTT. Its translation is CASSLGSEGAGTGELFF.

On this clonotype itself: A much larger clone sits a single nucleotide away, making a read error possible. V gene TRBV14 combines with J gene TRBJ2-1; D may correspond to TRBD1 or TRBD2 (5 bases each). Germline CDR1 reads SGHDN; CDR2 reads FVKESK. This CDR3 spans 16 amino acids. V lost 3 bases and J lost 7, with 19 bases in between. CDR3: CASSHDPRTGGNEQFF. The CDR3 DNA follows: TGTGCCAGCAGCCACGATCCCCGGACTGGGGGAAATGAGCAGTTCTTC.

Points on this clonotype: Given a much more abundant clone one base away, this may be a read error. The J gene is TRBJ2-2, the V gene TRBV11-2; TRBD2 matches at 9 bases. The CDR3 is 16 amino acids. The germline V gene has CDR1 SGHAT and CDR2 FQNNGV. Germline trimming cut 6 bases from V and 6 bases from J; bases unmatched to any gene: 11. The CDR3 sequence is CASRGTAGGRSGELFF. The DNA of the CDR3 is TGTGCCAGCAGGGGGACAGCGGGGGGAAGGTCCGGGGAGCTGTTTTTT.